This is a list of T cell receptor beta chains from one sample in a study of cytomegalovirus exposure and HLA in healthy donors. Profiling relied on immunoSEQ multiplex PCR, and the TCRdb table lists in-frame clones only, not all of them. Seen here are around 200,000 clones, more than 60% observed once, and the top ten hold 2.5% to 3.5%. Sequenced: PBMCs. The receptor set was obtained from an older woman in good health and CMV-seropositive. CDR3s include the opening cysteine and the closing phenylalanine or tryptophan.

V	J	CDR3
TRBV6-1	TRBJ1-4	CASSEPRATNEKLFF
TRBV9	TRBJ2-1	CASSDGTSHYNEQFF
TRBV5-1	TRBJ2-7	CASSRTSGSYYEQYF
TRBV18	TRBJ1-5	CASSPQGVNQPQHF
TRBV5-1	TRBJ2-7	CASGTGTGSYQQYF
TRBV5-1	TRBJ2-2	CASSLEASNGPGELFF
TRBV5-1	TRBJ2-5	CASSLFGHLQETQYF
TRBV27	TRBJ1-6	CASSLVNGRSPLHF
TRBV5-1	TRBJ2-7	CASSPGTGPEQYF
TRBV28	-	CASSLQGWSYEQYF
TRBV2	-	CASSEAGGWDEQYF
TRBV5-4	TRBJ2-3	CASSPSGGQADTQYF
TRBV28	TRBJ2-2	CASSPTNTGELFF
TRBV2	TRBJ2-2	CASSGTGDTGELFF
TRBV5-1	TRBJ2-7	CASSLDRTSGRDEQYF
TRBV18	TRBJ2-5	CASSALSESETQYF